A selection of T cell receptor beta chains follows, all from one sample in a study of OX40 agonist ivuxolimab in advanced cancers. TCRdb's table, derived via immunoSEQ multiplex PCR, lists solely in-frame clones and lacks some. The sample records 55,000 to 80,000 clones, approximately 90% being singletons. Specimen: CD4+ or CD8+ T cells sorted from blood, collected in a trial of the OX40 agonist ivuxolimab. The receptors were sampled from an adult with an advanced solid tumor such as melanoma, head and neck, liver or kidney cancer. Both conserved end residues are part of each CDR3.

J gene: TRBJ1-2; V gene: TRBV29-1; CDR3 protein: CSVEARTANYGYTF
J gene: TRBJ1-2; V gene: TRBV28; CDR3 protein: CASSLMGTGGYYGYTF
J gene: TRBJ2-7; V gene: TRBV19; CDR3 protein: CASSSGQTYEQYF
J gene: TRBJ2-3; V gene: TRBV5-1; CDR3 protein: CASKLAGGITDTQYF
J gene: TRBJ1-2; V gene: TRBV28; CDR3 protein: CASKARSRGYTF
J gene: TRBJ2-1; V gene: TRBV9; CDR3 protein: CASSVEGRYNEQFF
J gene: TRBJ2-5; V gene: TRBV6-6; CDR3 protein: CASNPGEETQYF
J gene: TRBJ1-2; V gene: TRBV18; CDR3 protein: CASSAGYGYTF
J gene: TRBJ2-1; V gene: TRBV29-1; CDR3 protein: CSVMGLTSSYNEQFF
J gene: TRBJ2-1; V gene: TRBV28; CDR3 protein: CASSTASGRANEQFF
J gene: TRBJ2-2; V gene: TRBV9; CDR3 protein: CASSVTGRNTGELFF
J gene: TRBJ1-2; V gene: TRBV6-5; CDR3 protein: CASRTETVANYGYTF
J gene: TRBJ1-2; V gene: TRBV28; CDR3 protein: CASSKQGGYTF
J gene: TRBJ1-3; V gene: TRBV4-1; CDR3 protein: CASSQGPNTIYF
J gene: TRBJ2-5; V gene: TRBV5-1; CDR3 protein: CASSFRETQYF
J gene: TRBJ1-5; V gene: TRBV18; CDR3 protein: CASSPEGGGNQPQHF
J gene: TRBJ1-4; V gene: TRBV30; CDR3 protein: CAWSPVDRGNEKLFF
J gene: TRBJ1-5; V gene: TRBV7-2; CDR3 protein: CASSLVTEGRPQHF
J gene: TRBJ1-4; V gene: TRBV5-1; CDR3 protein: CASSLATGMGEKLFF
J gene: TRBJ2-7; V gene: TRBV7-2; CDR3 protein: CASSPSGTPSYEQYF
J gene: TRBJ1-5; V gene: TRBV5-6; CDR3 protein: CASRGHLSNQPQHF
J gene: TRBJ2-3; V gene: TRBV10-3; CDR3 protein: CAIKTSGRTPGGTDTQYF
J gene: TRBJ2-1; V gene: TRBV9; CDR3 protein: CASSTPGQGWEQFF
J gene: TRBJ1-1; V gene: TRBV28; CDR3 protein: CASGDGTMNTEAFF
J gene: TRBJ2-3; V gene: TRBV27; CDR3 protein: CASSLRGTGIGDTQYF
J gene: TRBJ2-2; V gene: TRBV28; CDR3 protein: CASSLLTSGTGELFF
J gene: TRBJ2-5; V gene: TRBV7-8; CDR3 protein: CASSLEVTSGSETQYF
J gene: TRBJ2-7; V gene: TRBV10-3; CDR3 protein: CAISPGLATHEQYF
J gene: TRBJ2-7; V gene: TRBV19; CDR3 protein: CASSKASGFSYEQYF
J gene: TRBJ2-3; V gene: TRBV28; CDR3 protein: CASSSGRGTDTQYF
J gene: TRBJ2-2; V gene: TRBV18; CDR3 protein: CASSPGTSGIPGELFF
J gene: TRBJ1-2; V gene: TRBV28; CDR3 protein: CASSFQEDGYTF
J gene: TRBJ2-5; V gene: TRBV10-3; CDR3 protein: CAISAGDLAGETQYF
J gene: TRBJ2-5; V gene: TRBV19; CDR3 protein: CASSIMGGREETQYF
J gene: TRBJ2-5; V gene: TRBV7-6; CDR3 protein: CASSFLLAGPLAETQYF
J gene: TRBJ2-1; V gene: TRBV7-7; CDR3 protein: CASSLAGLGDNEQFF
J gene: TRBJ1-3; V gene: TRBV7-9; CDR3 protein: CASTAVRVGNTIYF
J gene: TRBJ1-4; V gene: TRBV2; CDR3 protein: CASSVGANEKLVF
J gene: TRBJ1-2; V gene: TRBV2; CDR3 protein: CASRPDGVGYTF
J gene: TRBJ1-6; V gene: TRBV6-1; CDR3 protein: CASSELPVNSPLHF
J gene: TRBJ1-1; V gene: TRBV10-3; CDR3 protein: CAISDAMHTEAFF
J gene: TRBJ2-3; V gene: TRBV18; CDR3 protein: CASSPPSGRTDTQYF
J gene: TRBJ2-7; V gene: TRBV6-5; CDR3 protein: CASSVLVNYEQYF
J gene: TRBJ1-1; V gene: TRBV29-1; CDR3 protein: CSVDRESTEAFF
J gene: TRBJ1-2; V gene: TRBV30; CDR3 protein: CAWRRSLLGDGYTF
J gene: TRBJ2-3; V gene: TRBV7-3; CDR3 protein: CASSPKLGGGPITDTQYF
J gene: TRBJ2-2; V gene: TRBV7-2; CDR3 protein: CASSLATSPRGGELFF